The entry below gives a single T cell receptor beta chain sequence along with its context. The CDR3 length is 13 residues. Per germline, CDR1 SQVTM and CDR2 ANQGSEA. V lost 3 bases, J lost 1 base, and 9 bases lay in between. The data stem from a study of blood T cell repertoires in COVID-19. Measured with immunoSEQ multiplex PCR; TCRdb has only the in-frame clones, and not every one. The sample shows about 260,000 clones, just under 85% of them seen only once. The sequence was obtained from a woman over 75 with acute or convalescent COVID-19. The source material was peripheral blood. The chain carries TRBV29-1 and TRBJ1-1; D perhaps matches TRBD1 (5 bases). DNA for the CDR3: TGCAGCGTTGAGGGGCAGACGAACACTGAAGCTTTCTTT. Protein product: CSVEGQTNTEAFF.